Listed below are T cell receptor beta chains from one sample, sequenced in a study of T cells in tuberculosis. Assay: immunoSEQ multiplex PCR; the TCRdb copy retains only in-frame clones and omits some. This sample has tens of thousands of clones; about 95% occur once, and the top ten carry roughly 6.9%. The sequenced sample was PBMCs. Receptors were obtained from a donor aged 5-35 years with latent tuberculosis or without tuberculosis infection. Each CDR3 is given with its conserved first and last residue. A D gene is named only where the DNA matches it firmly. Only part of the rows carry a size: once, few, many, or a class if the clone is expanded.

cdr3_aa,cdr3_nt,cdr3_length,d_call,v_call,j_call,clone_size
CASSLGLEETQYF,TGTGCCAGCAGCTTAGGGTTAGAGGAGACCCAGTACTTC,13,.,TRBV7-2,TRBJ2-5,few
CASSVEGRAGGYTF,TGTGCCAGCAGCGTCGAAGGACGGGCGGGCGGCTACACCTTC,14,.,TRBV9,TRBJ1-2,.
CASTPSWDRPYEQYF,TGTGCCAGTACTCCATCATGGGACAGACCCTACGAGCAGTACTTC,15,TRBD1,TRBV19,TRBJ2-7,.
CASSLIHITYEQYF,TGTGCCAGCAGCTTGATACACATCACCTACGAGCAGTACTTC,14,.,TRBV7-2,TRBJ2-7,.
CASSAGTGSYEQYF,TGTGCCAGCAGTGCCGGGACAGGCTCCTACGAGCAGTACTTC,14,TRBD1,TRBV27,TRBJ2-7,.
CASRYKTGEGNQPQHF,TGTGCCAGTAGATATAAGACAGGGGAAGGCAATCAGCCCCAGCATTTT,16,TRBD1,TRBV19,TRBJ1-5,.
CASSSRQGQFNEKLFF,TGTGCCAGCAGCTCCCGACAGGGCCAATTTAATGAAAAACTGTTTTTT,16,TRBD1,TRBV5-4,TRBJ1-4,.
CASKALDREVTEAFF,TGTGCCAGCAAGGCTCTGGACAGGGAAGTCACTGAAGCTTTCTTT,15,TRBD1,TRBV2,TRBJ1-1,.
CAWSVKGALYNEQFF,TGTGCCTGGAGTGTAAAGGGGGCTTTATACAATGAGCAGTTCTTC,15,TRBD1,TRBV30,TRBJ2-1,.
CAWRPIMGLSETFF,TGTGCCTGGAGACCTATTATGGGGCTCTCCGAAACTTTCTTT,14,.,TRBV30,TRBJ1-1,few
CASSSIREHTF,TGTGCCAGCAGCTCCATCCGGGAACACACCTTC,11,.,TRBV5-5,TRBJ1-2,.
CASSEEAGGFGYEQYF,TGTGCCAGCAGTGAAGAAGCGGGGGGGTTTGGCTACGAGCAGTACTTC,16,TRBD2,TRBV6-1,TRBJ2-7,.
CASSQTGGGYGYTF,TGTGCCAGCAGCCAGACGGGGGGAGGCTATGGCTACACCTTC,14,.,TRBV5-6,TRBJ1-2,.
CASRLLNGQKRNTIYF,TGTGCCAGCAGACTGCTGAACGGACAGAAGCGAAACACCATATATTTT,16,.,TRBV28,TRBJ1-3,.
CASSLAAVGEATGELFF,TGCGCCAGCAGCTTGGCGGCTGTCGGGGAGGCCACCGGGGAGCTGTTTTTT,17,.,TRBV5-1,TRBJ2-2,.
CASSLGQSGDEQFF,TGTGCCAGCAGCTTAGGGCAGTCAGGGGATGAGCAGTTCTTC,14,.,TRBV11-2,TRBJ2-1,.
CASSLGGTDEQFF,TGTGCCAGCAGCTTAGGCGGCACGGATGAGCAGTTCTTC,13,.,TRBV7-8,TRBJ2-1,.
CASSPQTGGLIHQPQHF,TGTGCCAGCTCACCTCAGACAGGGGGCTTAATCCATCAGCCCCAGCATTTT,17,TRBD1,TRBV18,TRBJ1-5,.
CASSQDRGTFAASGNTIYF,TGTGCCAGCAGCCAAGATCGGGGGACTTTTGCCGCCTCTGGAAACACCATATATTTT,19,.,TRBV14,TRBJ1-3,.
CASRGARAVRGGSWQYF,TGCGCCAGCAGGGGGGCTAGAGCGGTGAGAGGTGGTTCGTGGCAGTACTTC,17,.,TRBV10-1,TRBJ2-7,.
CASSYGDRDNQPQHF,TGTGCCAGCAGTTACGGGGACAGGGACAATCAGCCCCAGCATTTT,15,TRBD1,TRBV28,TRBJ1-5,.
CASSQPTSGSYEQYF,TGCGCCAGCAGCCAACCGACTAGCGGGAGCTACGAGCAGTACTTC,15,TRBD2,TRBV4-1,TRBJ2-7,.
CASSDEQGNLAKNIQYF,TGTGCCAGCAGCGACGAACAGGGAAATCTAGCCAAAAACATTCAGTACTTC,17,.,TRBV21-1,TRBJ2-4,.
CASSGTGDEKLFF,TGTGCCAGCAGTGGGACAGGGGATGAAAAACTGTTTTTT,13,TRBD1,TRBV6-1,TRBJ1-4,.
CSVDYGGRFYNEQFF,TGCAGCGTTGATTATGGCGGGAGATTCTACAATGAGCAGTTCTTC,15,TRBD2,TRBV29-1,TRBJ2-1,.
CASTTGTGKGNTIYF,TGTGCCAGTACAACGGGGACAGGGAAAGGAAACACCATATATTTT,15,TRBD1,TRBV19,TRBJ1-3,.
CASSSNWGGTEAFF,TGTGCCAGCAGCTCCAATTGGGGGGGCACTGAAGCTTTCTTT,14,.,TRBV11-2,TRBJ1-1,.
CASSAPGFSTDTQYF,TGTGCCAGCAGCGCGCCAGGGTTTAGCACAGATACGCAGTATTTT,15,.,TRBV9,TRBJ2-3,.
CSVLSGRHTDTQYF,TGCAGCGTCCTTAGCGGGAGACACACAGATACGCAGTATTTT,14,TRBD2,TRBV29-1,TRBJ2-3,few
CASSMGQLSGNTIYF,TGTGCCAGTAGTATGGGACAGCTCTCTGGAAACACCATATATTTT,15,TRBD1,TRBV19,TRBJ1-3,.
CASKRPPPGAQHF,TGTGCCAGCAAAAGGCCCCCTCCCGGGGCCCAGCATTTT,13,.,TRBV6-5,TRBJ1-5,.
CASSQDLWAAGEQYF,TGCGCCAGCAGCCAAGATCTGTGGGCAGCTGGGGAGCAGTACTTC,15,.,TRBV4-1,TRBJ2-7,.
CASTPRGQGTYGYTF,TGTGCCAGCACCCCACGCGGACAGGGAACTTATGGCTACACCTTC,15,TRBD1,TRBV6-6,TRBJ1-2,.
CASRRLTEAFF,TGTGCCAGCAGGAGACTCACTGAAGCTTTCTTT,11,.,TRBV27,TRBJ1-1,.
CASSQEGREGDIQYF,TGCGCCAGCAGCCAAGAAGGGAGGGAAGGTGACATTCAGTACTTC,15,TRBD2,TRBV4-1,TRBJ2-4,.
CASSLDKGGGDRADTQYF,TGTGCCAGCAGCTTAGATAAAGGCGGGGGTGATCGAGCAGATACGCAGTATTTT,18,TRBD2,TRBV11-2,TRBJ2-3,.
CASSVQRSSYNEQFF,TGTGCCAGCAGCGTTCAGCGGAGCTCCTACAATGAGCAGTTCTTC,15,.,TRBV27,TRBJ2-1,.
CASSISQGADYGYTF,TGTGCCAGTAGTATCTCCCAGGGGGCGGACTATGGCTACACCTTC,15,TRBD1,TRBV19,TRBJ1-2,.
CASSLGLAGGRAGELFF,TGCGCCAGCAGCTTAGGACTAGCGGGAGGCCGGGCCGGGGAGCTGTTTTTT,17,TRBD2,TRBV4-1,TRBJ2-2,.
CASSISQSYEQYF,TGTGCCAGTAGTATAAGTCAGTCCTACGAGCAGTACTTC,13,.,TRBV19,TRBJ2-7,.
CASSPPQGGLGSNQPQHF,TGTGCCAGCTCACCACCTCAGGGTGGGCTTGGGAGCAATCAGCCCCAGCATTTT,18,.,TRBV18,TRBJ1-5,once
CASSARVQRGELFF,TGTGCCAGCAGCGCCAGGGTCCAGAGAGGGGAGCTGTTTTTT,14,.,TRBV9,TRBJ2-2,once
CASSFGAGATGELFF,TGTGCCAGTTCCTTCGGAGCGGGAGCTACCGGGGAGCTGTTTTTT,15,TRBD2,TRBV19,TRBJ2-2,.
CASRGLAGGSGNEQFF,TGCGCCAGCAGAGGACTAGCGGGAGGTTCAGGGAATGAGCAGTTCTTC,16,TRBD2,TRBV5-1,TRBJ2-1,once
CSVVAGRGNTGELFF,TGCAGCGTTGTGGCAGGGCGTGGGAACACCGGGGAGCTGTTTTTT,15,.,TRBV29-1,TRBJ2-2,.
CSVVGGRPGNTIYF,TGCAGCGTCGTGGGCGGGAGACCTGGAAACACCATATATTTT,14,.,TRBV29-1,TRBJ1-3,.
CASSIRQGESVGNTIYF,TGTGCCAGCTCAATCAGACAGGGAGAATCGGTTGGAAACACCATATATTTT,17,TRBD1,TRBV18,TRBJ1-3,.
CASSYPGQGNSEQYF,TGTGCCAGCAGTTACCCGGGACAGGGAAACTCCGAGCAGTACTTC,15,TRBD1,TRBV6-6,TRBJ2-7,.
CASSSLRDTEAFF,TGCGCCAGCAGCTCTCTCAGGGACACTGAAGCTTTCTTT,13,.,TRBV5-1,TRBJ1-1,.
CASSSITGTSGNRAYEQYF,TGTGCCAGCTCATCAATCACCGGGACTAGCGGGAACAGGGCCTACGAGCAGTACTTC,19,TRBD2,TRBV18,TRBJ2-7,.
CASSHRTSGGTDTQYF,TGTGCCAGCAGCCACCGGACTAGCGGGGGGACAGATACGCAGTATTTT,16,TRBD2,TRBV9,TRBJ2-3,.
CASSLLTTDTQYF,TGCGCCAGCAGCTTGTTAACTACAGATACGCAGTATTTT,13,.,TRBV5-1,TRBJ2-3,.
CASSMTGTLSNQPQHF,TGTGCCAGTAGTATGACCGGGACACTTAGCAATCAGCCCCAGCATTTT,16,.,TRBV19,TRBJ1-5,.
CASNRGSGANVLTF,TGCGCCAGCAATCGGGGTTCTGGGGCCAACGTCCTGACTTTC,14,.,TRBV5-1,TRBJ2-6,.
CASSLDRSSTDTQYF,TGCGCCAGCAGCCTCGACAGGTCTAGCACAGATACGCAGTATTTT,15,.,TRBV5-1,TRBJ2-3,.
CAWLLQGALGSNTEAFF,TGTGCCTGGTTACTTCAGGGGGCTCTCGGGTCGAACACTGAAGCTTTCTTT,17,TRBD1,TRBV30,TRBJ1-1,.
CASSPNQGAQPQHF,TGTGCCAGCAGTCCGAATCAGGGGGCCCAGCCCCAGCATTTT,14,TRBD1,TRBV27,TRBJ1-5,.